The 15 T cell receptor beta chains presented below share a single source sample, sequenced in a study of T cell clones after liver transplantation. Assay used: immunoSEQ multiplex PCR; TCRdb lists only in-frame clones, some missing. Of 9,200 or so clones in the sample, 60% to 80% are singletons; the top ten hold roughly 60%. The source was CD8+ T cells from blood, collected at the 22-month timepoint. These receptor sequences come from a human patient who received a liver transplant. Some T cells may be supplied by the graft donor.

This chain connects TRBV7-3 to TRBJ2-3; 10 bases align to TRBD2. The junction had 7 bases not matched to a gene; V was cut back by 5 bases and J by 2 bases. This CDR3 is built from 16 residues. Germline CDR1 reads SGHTA; CDR2 reads FQGTGA. DNA of the CDR3: TGTGCCAGCAGCATCGGACTAGCGGACTCCACAGATACGCAGTATTTT. This sequence encodes CASSIGLADSTDTQYF.

J is TRBJ2-1 and V is TRBV7-9; no firm D call. The CDR3 sequence is 15 residues long. The germline gives CDR1 SEHNR, CDR2 FQNEAQ (reference sequence). V shed 10 bases and J shed 9 bases, with 25 bases lying between them. The CDR3, as DNA: TGTGCCACCCCCCCCGCTCGGGCGTCTAGTGGTGAGCAGTTCTTC. This gives the protein CATPPARASSGEQFF.

V usage is TRBV11-2 and J usage is TRBJ2-2; D gene unclear. Germline assignment: CDR1 SGHAT and CDR2 FQNNGV. V was clipped by 5 bases and J by 4 bases, with 5 bases between them. CDR3 length equals 12 residues. As DNA, the CDR3 is TGTGCCAGCAGCCATCTCACCGGGGAGCTGTTTTTT. This codes for CASSHLTGELFF.

This clone was seen a few times. The chain links TRBV28 to TRBJ2-7; either TRBD1 or TRBD2 may fit D (5 bases each). The CDR3 is 15 residues long. Trimming removed 3 bases at V and 3 bases at J, with 15 bases between. From germline, CDR1 is MDHEN and CDR2 SYDVKM. DNA of the CDR3: TGTGCCAGCAGTTTCTTAAGGGACGGGGACTACGAGCAGTACTTC. It yields the protein CASSFLRDGDYEQYF.

The chain links TRBV6-5 to TRBJ2-4; 8 bases agree with TRBD2. This CDR3 spans 15 amino acids. CDR1 is MNHEY, CDR2 SVGAGI, per germline. The V gene end was trimmed by 5 bases and the J gene end by 4 bases; junction bases not matched to a gene: 7. The CDR3: CASSAGGASKNIQYF. The CDR3 DNA follows: TGTGCCAGCAGTGCCGGGGGGGCTAGTAAAAACATTCAGTACTTC.

This rearrangement joins TRBV6-1 to TRBJ2-1; tentatively, D is TRBD1 (5 bases). The germline V gene has CDR1 MNHNS and CDR2 SASEGT. The V end was cut by 1 base, the J end by 7 bases, with 8 bases between. This CDR3 has 13 residues. Here the CDR3 reads CASSEDGANEQFF. CDR3 DNA sequence: TGTGCCAGCAGTGAAGATGGGGCGAATGAGCAGTTCTTC.

V usage is TRBV2 and J usage is TRBJ2-7, with D possibly called TRBD1 or TRBD2 (5 bases each). V was cut by 4 bases and J by 2 bases, with 15 bases left in between. Germline assignment: CDR1 SNHLY and CDR2 FYNNEI. CDR3 length: 15 amino acids. The CDR3: CASSGFGGPAYEQYF. The CDR3 nucleotides read TGTGCCAGCAGTGGATTTGGGGGACCAGCCTACGAGCAGTACTTC.

The rearrangement joins TRBV10-3 to TRBJ1-1; 9 nucleotides line up with TRBD1. J lost 8 bases, V lost 2 bases, and 3 bases had no gene match. This CDR3 comprises 13 residues. The V gene's germline CDR1 is ENHRY and CDR2 SYGVKD. Here the CDR3 reads CAISEGTGLEAFF. The CDR3 DNA reads TGTGCCATCAGTGAGGGGACAGGGCTCGAAGCTTTCTTT.

The chain carries TRBV18 and TRBJ2-1; 11 positions match TRBD2. The CDR3 runs 14 residues. Germline CDR1 and CDR2: KGHSH and LQKENI. Trimming at V came to 4 bases and at J to 8 bases, leaving 4 bases not matched to a gene. This CDR3 is CASSQLAGDDEQFF. Here the CDR3 DNA reads TGTGCCAGCTCACAACTAGCGGGGGACGATGAGCAGTTCTTC.

This chain connects TRBV27 to TRBJ2-7; 8 nucleotides agree with TRBD2. The V segment lost 6 bases and the J segment 2 bases; nucleotides outside the gene matches: 3. The CDR3 runs to 13 residues. Germline V lookup: CDR1 MNHEY, CDR2 SMNVEV (reference sequence). CDR3 bases: TGTGCCAGCAGCCCGGGGGGGCCCTACGAGCAGTACTTC. Its protein is CASSPGGPYEQYF.

Of note for this clone: This likely reflects a read error, since a far larger clone is one base away. The chain is built from TRBV5-6 and TRBJ1-2; possible D gene TRBD1, 6 bases. Germline V lookup: CDR1 SGHDT, CDR2 YYEEEE. The CDR3 is 16 amino acids. Trimming took 4 bases from V and 4 from J, leaving 20 bases between them. Here the CDR3 reads CASSAGRFGGGYGYTF. In DNA form, the CDR3 reads TGTGCCAGCAGCGCGGGGCGGTTCGGGGGCGGCTATGGCTACACCTTC.

The chain combines TRBV28 with TRBJ2-5; either TRBD1 or TRBD2 may fit D (5 bases each). Germline CDR1 reads MDHEN; CDR2 reads SYDVKM. Trimming cost V 5 bases and J 9 bases, with 16 bases left between them. This CDR3 spans 13 amino acids. Here the CDR3 reads CASSTRAMGAQYF. The CDR3 coding sequence is TGTGCCAGCAGTACGCGGGCTATGGGGGCCCAGTACTTC. The full variable domain, in which reference TRBV28 and TRBJ2-5 provide the parts outside the CDR3, is DVKVTQSSRYLVKRTGEKVFLECVQDMDHENMFWYRQDPGLGLRLIYFSYDVKMKEKGDIPEGYSVSREKKERFSLILESASTNQTSMYLCASSTRAMGAQYFGPGTRLLVL.

The V call is TRBV28, the J call TRBJ2-2; TRBD2 is a possible D gene (6 bases). CDR3 length: 14 residues. Germline V gene lookup returns CDR1 MDHEN and CDR2 SYDVKM. Trimming took 4 bases from V and 4 from J, leaving 10 bases between them. CDR3 sequence reads: CASSSLGGTGELFF. As DNA, the CDR3 is TGTGCCAGCAGTTCACTGGGGGGCACCGGGGAGCTGTTTTTT.

In this sample, this clone turned up once. The chain couples TRBV2 to TRBJ2-7; TRBD1 might be the D (6 bases). Germline V gene lookup returns CDR1 SNHLY and CDR2 FYNNEI. CDR3 length: 13 residues. Trimming took off 8 bases at V and 1 base at J, with 12 bases between the two ends. CDR3 loop: CASDDRYSYEQYF. DNA of the CDR3: TGTGCCAGCGATGACAGGTATTCCTACGAGCAGTACTTC.

The chain carries TRBV7-9 and TRBJ1-2; D remains ambiguous. The CDR3 is 15 amino acids. Germline V gene data show CDR1 as SEHNR and CDR2 as FQNEAQ (reference sequence). Trimming cost V 2 bases and J 6 bases, with 16 bases left between them. DNA for the CDR3: TGTGCCAGCAGCTTACGTGCCCCGACTGAGAATGGCTACACCTTC. Protein product: CASSLRAPTENGYTF.